This T cell receptor beta chain appears in the sequencing data of a study of T-cell reconstitution after alpha-beta-depleted transplantation in children. Study conclusions and caveats: By about two months after transplant, alpha-beta T cells reportedly arose from several hundred graft clones that had expanded. Certain patients had high TCRbeta diversity at day 60, and it came from recipient T cells and thymic progenitors that survived. By one year post-transplant, T-cell counts and diversity largely arose from T cells that were newly produced.

This clonotype showed up many times. Antigen unknown. Researchers prepared the TCRbeta library using unique molecular identifiers, the study reports. Each CDR3 protein gets one entry after TCRdb re-called the PCR reads with MiXCR. The table includes approximately 70,000 distinct CDR3 sequences, roughly 5% detected once. The germline V gene encodes CDR1 SGHNT and CDR2 YENEEA. The trim removed 6 bases at V and 5 bases at J, leaving 17 bases unmatched. This CDR3 has 20 residues. The sequences come from PBMCs, mostly from graft donor cells, collected 180 days after TCRalphabeta/CD19-depleted stem cell transplant. This rearrangement joins TRBV11-3 to TRBJ2-2; TRBD2 matches 14 bases. The receptor was isolated from a boy in the first two years of life who had a stem cell transplant for acute myeloid leukemia, so the T cells may come from the graft donor. CDR3 bases: TGTGCCAGCAGTTCCCCTGAGGGACTAGCGGGGGTAACGGGAACCGGGGAGCTGTTTTTT. Encoded protein: CASSSPEGLAGVTGTGELFF.